The 23 T cell receptor beta chains in this list originate from one sample, sequenced in a study of blood T cell repertoires in COVID-19. The repertoire was sequenced with immunoSEQ multiplex PCR; TCRdb's copy has only in-frame clones and lacks some. Of roughly 320,000 clones listed, 70% to 90% are singletons. The sample comprised PBMCs or T cells enriched from blood (not recorded which). Receptor source: a man aged 25-45 years who had recovered from COVID-19.

This clone was detected only once. V gene TRBV2 combines with J gene TRBJ2-2; D remains unclear. V was shortened by 0 bases and J by 7 bases, with 6 bases between the two germline ends. The CDR3 covers 13 residues. Per the germline V gene, CDR1 is SNHLY and CDR2 is FYNNEI. As DNA, the CDR3 is TGTGCCAGCAGTGAAGCCGGGTACGGGGAGCTGTTTTTT. Its translation: CASSEAGYGELFF.

V gene TRBV14 combines with J gene TRBJ1-2, with TRBD1 as a possible D gene (6 bases). The germline V gene encodes CDR1 SGHDN and CDR2 FVKESK. The CDR3 sequence is 14 residues long. With 2 bases removed from V and 6 bases from J, the gap between germline ends came to 13 bases. The CDR3 loop is CASSQQQGLDGYTF. The CDR3 nucleotides are TGTGCCAGCAGCCAACAACAGGGTCTCGATGGCTACACCTTC.

This clone was observed a few times. The chain recombines TRBV19 with TRBJ2-7, with a tentative D call TRBD1 (5 bases). Between the trimmed V and J ends, which lost 7 bases and 6 bases, there was a span of 22 bases. The germline CDR1 and CDR2 sequences are LNHDA and SQIVND (reference sequence). The CDR3 length is 15 residues. This CDR3 reads CASMVSGASLGEQYF. DNA for the CDR3: TGTGCCAGTATGGTATCTGGGGCCTCCCTTGGCGAGCAGTACTTC.

This clone was seen a single time. The V call is TRBV6-1, the J call TRBJ1-5, with TRBD1 identical over 8 bases. The CDR3 has 18 amino acids. With V trimmed by 2 bases and J by 1 base, 10 bases remained unmatched. Germline CDR1 and CDR2: MNHNS and SASEGT. CDR3: CASSESLGQGSSNQPQHF. CDR3 coding DNA: TGTGCCAGCAGTGAATCTTTAGGACAGGGTTCGAGCAATCAGCCCCAGCATTTT.

The CDR3: CASSSKSGLAGSSSYNEQFF. The CDR3 region has the DNA TGCGCCAGCAGCTCCAAATCCGGACTAGCGGGGTCGAGCTCCTACAATGAGCAGTTCTTC. The V and J genes are TRBV5-1 and TRBJ2-1; TRBD2 matches at 12 bases. The CDR3 covers 20 residues. The J segment lost 0 bases and the V segment lost 3 bases, leaving 13 bases of the junction unmatched. Germline CDR1 SGHRS, CDR2 YFSETQ.

The V call is TRBV7-9, the J call TRBJ2-2; TRBD2 agrees at 10 bases. Trimming removed 4 bases from V and 5 bases from J; junction bases left unmatched: 13. Germline CDR1 is SEHNR and CDR2 is FQNEAQ (reference sequence). The CDR3 length is 18 residues. The CDR3 coding sequence is TGTGCCAGCAGCTCCGGCGCAGTAGCGGGAGGTCAAACCGGGGAGCTGTTTTTT. This sequence encodes CASSSGAVAGGQTGELFF. The variable domain in full, completed from reference TRBV7-9 and TRBJ2-2, reads DTGVSQNPRHKITKRGQNVTFRCDPISEHNRLYWYRQTLGQGPEFLTYFQNEAQLEKSRLLSDRFSAERPKGSFSTLEIQRTEQGDSAMYLCASSSGAVAGGQTGELFFGEGSRLTVL.

V usage is TRBV19 and J usage is TRBJ1-5; tentative D call: TRBD1 (6 bases). The CDR3 has 14 amino acids. Germline CDR1 and CDR2: LNHDA and SQIVND (reference sequence). V lost 5 bases and J lost 5, with 13 bases in between. The CDR3 loop is CASSSQGFDQPQHF. CDR3 nucleotide sequence: TGTGCCAGTAGTTCACAGGGTTTCGATCAGCCCCAGCATTTT.

In this sample, this clone turned up many times. This is likely a read error, given that the CDR3 carries no conserved phenylalanine or tryptophan at its end. The DNA is omitted, as the CDR3 cannot be located on it reliably, and the CDR3 follows TCRdb's listing. The rearrangement links TRBV5-6 to TRBJ1-2; the table assigns TRBD1, which was not confirmed against the DNA. Termini included, the CDR3 measures 15 amino acids. The germline CDR1 and CDR2 sequences are SGHDT and YYEEEE. The CDR3 spells CASSLGPTESYRASH.

The chain carries TRBV5-8 and TRBJ2-7; 9 bases align to TRBD1. Germline CDR1 and CDR2: SGHTS and YDEGEE. The length of the CDR3 is 14 residues. The V and J ends lost 3 bases and 6 bases, in that order; junction bases with no gene match: 7. The CDR3 region is CASSSYLQGAEQYF. Written as DNA, the CDR3 is TGTGCCAGCAGCTCGTACCTACAGGGGGCCGAGCAGTACTTC.

The gene calls are TRBV2 and TRBJ2-7; 12 nucleotides agree with TRBD2. V trimming: 9 bases; J trimming: 3 bases; junction bases outside the gene matches: 3. This CDR3 is 13 amino acids long. In germline, CDR1 is SNHLY, CDR2 FYNNEI. In DNA form, the CDR3 reads TGTGCCAGTGGACTAGCGGGAATCTACGAGCAGTACTTC. It codes for CASGLAGIYEQYF.

A remark on this clone: The sample carries other DNA sequences with the same CDR3. This chain joins TRBV11-3 and TRBJ1-2, with D possibly TRBD1 on 6 matching bases. The length of the CDR3 is 13 residues. Trimming cost V 0 bases and J 5 bases, with 7 bases left between them. Germline V gene data show CDR1 as SGHNT and CDR2 as YENEEA. The CDR3 spells CASSLDRGYGYTF. CDR3 coding DNA: TGTGCCAGCAGCTTAGACAGGGGATATGGCTACACCTTC.

V usage is TRBV5-4 and J usage is TRBJ2-2, with D perhaps matching TRBD2 (5 bases). The CDR3 is 16 amino acids. CDR1 and CDR2 (germline): SGHNT, YYREEE (reference sequence). V lost 5 bases to trimming and J lost 5 bases, with 19 bases between them. CDR3 protein: CASSAPGVQSTGELFF. CDR3 in DNA: TGTGCCAGCAGTGCCCCCGGGGTTCAGAGTACCGGGGAGCTGTTTTTT.

The rearrangement joins TRBV10-3 to TRBJ1-4; D is unresolved. Deletions cut 4 bases from V and 0 bases from J, with 6 bases between. The CDR3 is 14 amino acids. Germline assignment: CDR1 ENHRY and CDR2 SYGVKD. Here the CDR3 DNA reads TGTGCCATCAGTGCGGGGACAACTAATGAAAAACTGTTTTTT. Translating it yields CAISAGTTNEKLFF.

The chain has TRBV5-6 and TRBJ2-7; a possible D gene is TRBD1 (5 bases). Germline V gene data show CDR1 as SGHDT and CDR2 as YYEEEE. With 3 bases removed from V and 0 bases from J, the gap between germline ends came to 10 bases. This CDR3 is 14 amino acids long. As DNA, the CDR3 is TGTGCCAGCAGCTCGCCGGACAACTCCTACGAGCAGTACTTC. The encoded protein is CASSSPDNSYEQYF. Supplemented by reference TRBV5-6 and TRBJ2-7, the full variable domain reads DAGVTQSPTHLIKTRGQQVTLRCSPKSGHDTVSWYQQALGQGPQFIFQYYEEEERQRGNFPDRFSGHQFPNYSSELNVNALLLGDSALYLCASSSPDNSYEQYFGPGTRLTVT.

This clone was recorded a few times. This chain connects TRBV28 to TRBJ2-3, with D possibly TRBD2 on 7 matching bases. The CDR3 length is 18 residues. Trimming removed 5 bases at V and 0 bases at J, with 21 bases between. Germline V CDR1 and CDR2: MDHEN, SYDVKM. Here the CDR3 reads CASSPRGGGAASTDTQYF. DNA of the CDR3: TGTGCCAGCAGTCCCCGGGGCGGGGGCGCGGCTAGCACAGATACGCAGTATTTT. The full variable domain, its missing parts supplied by reference TRBV28 and TRBJ2-3, is DVKVTQSSRYLVKRTGEKVFLECVQDMDHENMFWYRQDPGLGLRLIYFSYDVKMKEKGDIPEGYSVSREKKERFSLILESASTNQTSMYLCASSPRGGGAASTDTQYFGPGTRLTVL.

This clone has a handful of counts. The chain joins TRBV19 to TRBJ1-5; no clear D gene. V lost 8 bases and J lost 4, with 12 bases in between. Germline V lookup: CDR1 LNHDA, CDR2 SQIVND (reference sequence). The CDR3 loop spans 13 amino acids. The DNA for the CDR3 is TGTGCCAGTGTCCAGAGGGCTAATCAGCCCCAGCATTTT. Protein sequence: CASVQRANQPQHF.

The rearrangement links TRBV5-1 to TRBJ2-7, with a weak D call TRBD2 (5 bases). Deletions cut 4 bases from V and 6 bases from J, with 11 bases between. Germline loops: CDR1 SGHRS, CDR2 YFSETQ. CDR3 length: 12 amino acids. The CDR3, as DNA: TGCGCCAGCAGCCCTGGCGCGGGCGAGCAGTACTTC. It is translated as CASSPGAGEQYF.

V is TRBV5-4 and J is TRBJ2-3, with TRBD2 matching over 9 bases. The CDR3 consists of 18 residues. The germline CDR1 and CDR2 sequences are SGHNT and YYREEE (reference sequence). The J segment lost 3 bases and the V segment lost 4 bases, leaving 15 bases of the junction unmatched. The CDR3 bases are TGTGCCAGCAGCCCGGTGGCGGGGGGGCAGTTTCGAACAGATACGCAGTATTTT. Translated, it gives CASSPVAGGQFRTDTQYF.

The chain recombines TRBV4-2 with TRBJ1-1, with D perhaps TRBD1 (5 bases). The CDR3 runs 14 residues. The V end lost 3 bases, the J end lost 6 bases, and 14 bases lay between the germline ends. Germline CDR1 reads LGHNA; CDR2 reads YNFKEQ. The CDR3 loop is CASSHPGVGAEAFF. The CDR3 nucleotides are TGTGCCAGCAGCCACCCGGGGGTCGGAGCTGAAGCTTTCTTT.

In its sample, this clone was seen once. V gene TRBV12-3 or TRBV12-4 combines with J gene TRBJ1-2, with D possibly matching TRBD1 (6 bases). This CDR3 spans 12 amino acids. The germline V and J ends were trimmed by 6 bases and 8 bases, with 13 bases remaining between them. The CDR3 here is CASSRQVLGYTF. The CDR3 DNA reads TGTGCCAGCAGCCGACAGGTGCTCGGCTACACCTTC.

The chain carries TRBV6-1 and TRBJ2-5; TRBD1 matches 7 bases. Losses at the gene ends were 2 bases for V and 3 bases for J; bases not matched to a gene: 18. The germline V gene encodes CDR1 MNHNS and CDR2 SASEGT. The CDR3 covers 19 residues. The DNA for the CDR3 is TGTGCCAGCAGTGAATCGTTAAGGGACAGCAAGCCGGGAAAAGAGACCCAGTACTTC. Residues: CASSESLRDSKPGKETQYF.

V and J are TRBV28 and TRBJ1-4; 10 bases are a match to TRBD1. Unmatched junction bases numbered 3, after V lost 1 base and J lost 7 bases. The germline gives CDR1 MDHEN, CDR2 SYDVKM. The CDR3 totals 15 residues. The CDR3 nucleotides read TGTGCCAGCAGTTTATTGACAGGGGGCTTTGAAAAACTGTTTTTT. It is translated as CASSLLTGGFEKLFF.

This clone was counted between two and nine times. The V call is TRBV5-5, the J call TRBJ1-6, with D maybe TRBD1 (5 bases). CDR3 length: 14 amino acids. CDR1 is SGHKS and CDR2 is YYEKEE in the germline V gene (reference sequence). V was trimmed by 7 bases and J by 8 bases, leaving 16 bases between them. In nucleotides, the CDR3 is TGTGCCAGCTCCCCAAATTGGGGCGATTCACCCCTCCACTTT. Its protein is CASSPNWGDSPLHF. Complete variable domain (other parts from reference TRBV5-5 and TRBJ1-6): DAGVTQSPTHLIKTRGQQVTLRCSPISGHKSVSWYQQVLGQGPQFIFQYYEKEERGRGNFPDRFSARQFPNYSSELNVNALLLGDSALYLCASSPNWGDSPLHFGNGTRLTVT.